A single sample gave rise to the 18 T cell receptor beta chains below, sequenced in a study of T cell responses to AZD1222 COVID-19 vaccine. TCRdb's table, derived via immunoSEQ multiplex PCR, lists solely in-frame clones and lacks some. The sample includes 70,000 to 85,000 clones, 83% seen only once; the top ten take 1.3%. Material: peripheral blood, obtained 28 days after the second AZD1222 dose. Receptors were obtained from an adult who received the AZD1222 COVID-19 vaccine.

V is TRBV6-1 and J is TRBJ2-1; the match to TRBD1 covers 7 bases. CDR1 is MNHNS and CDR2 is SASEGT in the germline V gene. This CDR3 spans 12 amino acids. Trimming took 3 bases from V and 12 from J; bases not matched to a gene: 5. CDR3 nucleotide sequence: TGTGCCAGCAGTGAGCACAGGGGCCGGCAGTTCTTC. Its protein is CASSEHRGRQFF.

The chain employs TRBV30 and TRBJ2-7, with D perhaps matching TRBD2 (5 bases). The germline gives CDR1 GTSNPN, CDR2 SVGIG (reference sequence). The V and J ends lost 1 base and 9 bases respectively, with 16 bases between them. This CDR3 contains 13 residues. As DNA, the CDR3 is TGTGCCTGGAGTGGGGCTAGCAGAAAAAGGCAGTACTTC. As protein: CAWSGASRKRQYF.

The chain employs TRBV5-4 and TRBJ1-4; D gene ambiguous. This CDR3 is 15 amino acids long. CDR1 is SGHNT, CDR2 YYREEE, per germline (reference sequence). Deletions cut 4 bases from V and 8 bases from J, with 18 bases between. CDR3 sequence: CASSPTGSVGEKLFF. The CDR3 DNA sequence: TGTGCCAGCAGCCCCACTGGATCCGTGGGGGAAAAACTGTTTTTT.

CDR3 DNA sequence: TGTGCCAGCATGAGTAACCCGGGGAGCTACACCTTC. Amino acids: CASMSNPGSYTF. This chain connects TRBV28 to TRBJ1-2; no clear D. CDR1 and CDR2 (germline): MDHEN, SYDVKM. The CDR3 loop spans 12 amino acids. Trimming removed 7 bases from V and 9 bases from J, with 15 bases in between.

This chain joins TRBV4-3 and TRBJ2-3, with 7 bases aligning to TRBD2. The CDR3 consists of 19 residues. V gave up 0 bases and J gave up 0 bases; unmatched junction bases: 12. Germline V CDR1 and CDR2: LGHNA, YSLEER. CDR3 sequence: CASSQDLETSRTSTDTQYF. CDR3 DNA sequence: TGCGCCAGCAGCCAAGATCTCGAGACTAGCAGGACTAGCACAGATACGCAGTATTTT.

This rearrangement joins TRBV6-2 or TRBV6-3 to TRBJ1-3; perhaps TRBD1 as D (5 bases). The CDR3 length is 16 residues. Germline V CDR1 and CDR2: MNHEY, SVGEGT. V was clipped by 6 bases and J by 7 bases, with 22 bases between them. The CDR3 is CASSNTGTPAKNTIYF. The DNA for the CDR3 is TGTGCCAGCAGCAACACTGGGACCCCCGCCAAGAACACCATATATTTT.

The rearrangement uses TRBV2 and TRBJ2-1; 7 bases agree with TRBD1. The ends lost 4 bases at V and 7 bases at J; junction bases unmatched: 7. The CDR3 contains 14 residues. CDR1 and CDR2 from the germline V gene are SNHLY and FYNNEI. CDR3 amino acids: CASSGRGHGNEQFF. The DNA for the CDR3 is TGTGCCAGCAGTGGAAGGGGGCACGGGAATGAGCAGTTCTTC. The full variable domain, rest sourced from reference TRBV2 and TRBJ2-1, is EPEVTQTPSHQVTQMGQEVILRCVPISNHLYFYWYRQILGQKVEFLVSFYNNEISEKSEIFDDQFSVERPDGSNFTLKIRSTKLEDSAMYFCASSGRGHGNEQFFGPGTRLTVL.

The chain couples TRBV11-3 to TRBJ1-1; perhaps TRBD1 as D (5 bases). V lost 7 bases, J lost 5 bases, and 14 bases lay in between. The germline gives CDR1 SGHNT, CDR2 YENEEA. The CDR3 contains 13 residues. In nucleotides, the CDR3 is TGTGCCAGCACCCGCGGGCAGGGAACTGAAGCTTTCTTT. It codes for CASTRGQGTEAFF.

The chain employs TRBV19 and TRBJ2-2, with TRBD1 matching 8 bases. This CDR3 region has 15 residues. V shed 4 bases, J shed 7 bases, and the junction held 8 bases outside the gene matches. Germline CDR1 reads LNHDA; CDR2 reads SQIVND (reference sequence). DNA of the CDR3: TGTGCCAGTAGTAAGACGACAGGGGCGGTCGGGGAGCTGTTTTTT. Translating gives CASSKTTGAVGELFF.

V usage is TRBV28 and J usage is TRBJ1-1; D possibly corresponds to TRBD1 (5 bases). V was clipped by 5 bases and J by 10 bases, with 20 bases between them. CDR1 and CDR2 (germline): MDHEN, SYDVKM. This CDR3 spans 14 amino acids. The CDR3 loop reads CASSPPAGRSGAFF. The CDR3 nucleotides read TGTGCCAGCAGTCCCCCAGCGGGACGCTCGGGAGCTTTCTTT.

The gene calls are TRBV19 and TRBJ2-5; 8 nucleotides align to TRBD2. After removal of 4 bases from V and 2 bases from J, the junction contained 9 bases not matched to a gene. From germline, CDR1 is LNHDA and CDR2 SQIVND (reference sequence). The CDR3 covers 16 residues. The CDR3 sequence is CASSKGLAGPQETQYF. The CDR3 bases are TGTGCCAGTAGTAAGGGGCTAGCGGGCCCTCAAGAGACCCAGTACTTC.

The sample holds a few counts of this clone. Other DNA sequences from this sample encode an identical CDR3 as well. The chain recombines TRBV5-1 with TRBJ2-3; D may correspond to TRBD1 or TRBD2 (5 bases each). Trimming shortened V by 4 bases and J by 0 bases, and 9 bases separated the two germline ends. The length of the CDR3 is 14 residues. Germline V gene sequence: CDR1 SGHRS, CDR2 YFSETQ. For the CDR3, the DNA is TGCGCCAGCAGCCCGGGACCTAGCACAGATACGCAGTATTTT. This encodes CASSPGPSTDTQYF.

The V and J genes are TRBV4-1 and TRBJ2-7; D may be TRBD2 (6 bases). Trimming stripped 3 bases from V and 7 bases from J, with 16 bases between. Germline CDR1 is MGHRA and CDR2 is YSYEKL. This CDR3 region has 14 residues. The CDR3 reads CASSHRVEGLEQYF. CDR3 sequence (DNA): TGCGCCAGCAGCCACCGGGTGGAGGGGCTTGAGCAGTACTTC.

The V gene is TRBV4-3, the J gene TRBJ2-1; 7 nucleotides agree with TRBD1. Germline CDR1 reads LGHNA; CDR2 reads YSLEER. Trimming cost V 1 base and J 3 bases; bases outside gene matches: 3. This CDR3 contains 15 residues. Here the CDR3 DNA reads TGCGCCAGCAGCCAAGGGGACAGTTTCTACAATGAGCAGTTCTTC. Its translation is CASSQGDSFYNEQFF.

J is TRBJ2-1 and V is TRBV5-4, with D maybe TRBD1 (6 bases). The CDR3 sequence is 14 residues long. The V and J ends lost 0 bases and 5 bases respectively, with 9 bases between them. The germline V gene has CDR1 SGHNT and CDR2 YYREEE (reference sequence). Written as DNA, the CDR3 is TGTGCCAGCAGCTTGGAGGGGGTCGACAATGAGCAGTTCTTC. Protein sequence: CASSLEGVDNEQFF.

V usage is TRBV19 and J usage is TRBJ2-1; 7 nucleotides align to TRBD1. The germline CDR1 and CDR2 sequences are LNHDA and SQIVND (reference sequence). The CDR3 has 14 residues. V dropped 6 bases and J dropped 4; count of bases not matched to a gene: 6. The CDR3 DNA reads TGTGCCAGTAGCCGGGACAGCCTATACAATGAGCAGTTCTTC. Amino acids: CASSRDSLYNEQFF.

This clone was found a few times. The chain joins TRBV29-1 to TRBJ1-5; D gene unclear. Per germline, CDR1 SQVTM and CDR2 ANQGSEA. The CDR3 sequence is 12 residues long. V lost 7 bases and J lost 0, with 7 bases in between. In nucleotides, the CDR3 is TGCAGCGCCCGGGATAGCAATCAGCCCCAGCATTTT. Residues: CSARDSNQPQHF.

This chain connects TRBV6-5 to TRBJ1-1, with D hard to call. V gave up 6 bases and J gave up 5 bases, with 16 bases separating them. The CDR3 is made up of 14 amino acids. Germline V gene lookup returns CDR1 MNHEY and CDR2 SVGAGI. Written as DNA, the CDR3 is TGTGCCAGCAGCCAACCTTCGAGGGCGACTGAAGCTTTCTTT. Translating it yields CASSQPSRATEAFF.